This T cell receptor (beta chain) was found in a study of cytomegalovirus exposure and HLA in healthy donors. V shed 5 bases, J shed 2 bases, and the junction held 6 bases outside the gene matches. This CDR3 spans 14 amino acids. Germline CDR1 is LNHDA and CDR2 is SQIVND (reference sequence). The PCR made use of 60 Vbeta and 13 Jbeta primers. Using immunoSEQ multiplex PCR, the repertoire was profiled, and TCRdb retains in-frame clones only, with some absent. The data contain some 140,000 clones, around 80% of them singletons. The specimen was PBMCs. V is TRBV19 and J is TRBJ2-7; 7 bases align to TRBD1. This TCR came from a man between 25 and 39 years old in good health. This CDR3 is CASSGWTGAYEQYF. In DNA form, the CDR3 reads TGTGCCAGTAGTGGATGGACAGGAGCCTACGAGCAGTACTTC.